The clone carrying this TCR beta chain has at least ten counts. The antigen is undetermined. This beta chain slipped into a library made for alpha chains as a stray read, so its size is not meaningful. These data originate in a study of spatial heterogeneity in lung cancer. Study-wide results and caveats: Estimated TCR-seq coverage of tumor T cells was only around 7% for alpha chains. For beta chains, the corresponding estimate was about 12%. Higher tumor mutation counts went along with higher counts of expanded intratumoral alpha and beta TCRs.

TCRdb re-derived calls from the 5' RACE reads in MiXCR, one entry per CDR3 protein. The data hold 8,000 to 10,000 distinct CDR3 sequences, with 13% to 15% observed a single time. Time point specified: sample taken at primary tumor resection. CDR3 size: 16 residues. Germline CDR1 reads SQVTM; CDR2 reads ANQGSEA. After removal of 6 bases from V and 0 bases from J, the junction contained 10 bases not matched to a gene. The starting material was lung tumor tissue, obtained at surgery. The origin of this receptor is a male donor with early-stage non-small cell lung cancer. This chain connects TRBV29-1 to TRBJ2-3; TRBD1 matches 9 bases. CDR3 in amino acids: CSVAGQGSLSTDTQYF. CDR3 bases: TGCAGCGTGGCTGGACAGGGGAGCTTAAGCACAGATACGCAGTATTTT.